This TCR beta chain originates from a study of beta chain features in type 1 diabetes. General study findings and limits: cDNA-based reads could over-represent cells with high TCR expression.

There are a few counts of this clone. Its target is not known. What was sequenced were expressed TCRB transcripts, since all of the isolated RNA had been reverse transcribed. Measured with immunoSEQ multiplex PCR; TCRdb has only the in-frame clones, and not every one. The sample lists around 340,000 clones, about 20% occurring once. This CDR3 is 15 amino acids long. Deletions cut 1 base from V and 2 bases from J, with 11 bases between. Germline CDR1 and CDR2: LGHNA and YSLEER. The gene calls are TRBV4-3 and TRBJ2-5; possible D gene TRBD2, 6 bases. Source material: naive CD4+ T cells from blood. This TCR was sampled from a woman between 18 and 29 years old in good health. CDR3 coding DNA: TGCGCCAGCAGCCAAGCTGGAGGACTACAAGAGACCCAGTACTTC. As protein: CASSQAGGLQETQYF.